Listed here are 8 T cell receptor beta chains from one sample, sequenced in a study of quantifying T cell responses using KT2 cells. Study-wide background: cDNA was made from DNase-treated RNA using alpha and beta constant primers.

A single-stranded UMI oligo with SP2 sequence was ligated to cDNA 3' ends. An equimolar mix of RC1.1 and RC1.2 primed the beta chain across TRBC1 and TRBC2. TCRdb analysed the UMI-ligation and nested PCR reads with MiXCR anew, one entry per CDR3 protein. Of more than 55,000 distinct CDR3 sequences in the sample, roughly an eighth were seen once. The sample consisted of PBMCs spiked with cells of the T cell clone KT2. These receptor sequences come from a human donor.

This clonotype was recorded many times. The gene calls are TRBV29-1 and TRBJ1-2; D perhaps matches TRBD1 (6 bases). The CDR3 runs to 12 residues. CDR1 and CDR2 (germline): SQVTM, ANQGSEA. The germline V and J ends were trimmed by 2 bases and 8 bases, with 12 bases remaining between them. The CDR3, as DNA: TGCAGCGTTGAACGCGACAGGAAGGGCTACACCTTC. This codes for CSVERDRKGYTF.

The chain links TRBV12-3 or TRBV12-4 to TRBJ1-1; D gene ambiguous. The CDR3 extends over 13 amino acids. Trimming cost V 3 bases and J 2 bases, with 7 bases left between them. The CDR3: CASSFVFNTEAFF. CDR3 DNA: TGTGCCAGCAGTTTCGTATTTAACACTGAAGCTTTCTTT.

This clonotype was counted between two and nine times. V and J are TRBV6-6 and TRBJ1-2; no firm D call. This CDR3 is built from 14 residues. Trimming took 5 bases from V and 8 from J, leaving 18 bases between them. Germline loops: CDR1 MNHNY, CDR2 SVGAGI (reference sequence). In DNA form, the CDR3 reads TGTGCCAGCAGTCAAGCGGGCCAGAGCGGAGGCTACACCTTC. Translating gives CASSQAGQSGGYTF.

This clonotype appeared a single time. The chain couples TRBV9 to TRBJ2-5, with 8 bases identical to TRBD2. The CDR3 length is 15 residues. V was pared by 4 bases and J by 4 bases, with 9 bases of the junction left unmatched. Germline lookup yields CDR1 SGDLS and CDR2 YYNGEE. The CDR3 reads CASSFSGTRLETQYF. CDR3 sequence (DNA): TGTGCCAGCAGCTTTAGCGGGACGCGCTTAGAGACCCAGTACTTC.

This clonotype came up a few times. The rearrangement uses TRBV7-9 and TRBJ1-1; the D gene is possibly TRBD1 (5 bases). The CDR3 consists of 13 residues. V gave up 1 base and J gave up 6 bases, with 9 bases separating them. Per the germline V gene, CDR1 is SEHNR and CDR2 is FQNEAQ (reference sequence). CDR3 amino acids: CASSLGGFAEAFF. The CDR3 DNA reads as TGTGCCAGCAGCTTAGGGGGGTTTGCTGAAGCTTTCTTT.

This chain uses TRBV7-2 with TRBJ2-3; D is uncertain. Trimming pared 1 base from V and 7 bases from J, leaving 18 bases between. Germline-derived CDR1 and CDR2 are SGHTA and FQGNSA. CDR3 length: 16 amino acids. CDR3 in DNA: TGTGCCAGCAGCTTAGTGACCGCCCCTTGGAGCAATACGCAGTATTTT. Amino acids: CASSLVTAPWSNTQYF.

This clonotype was seen only a few times. The chain employs TRBV3-1 and TRBJ1-4, with D unclear. Trimming pared 1 base from V and 7 bases from J, leaving 16 bases between. Per the germline V gene, CDR1 is LGHDT and CDR2 is YNNKEL (reference sequence). The CDR3 is 16 amino acids. The CDR3 DNA reads TGTGCCAGCAGCCAAGTCACGGGGAGATCAAGTGAAAAACTGTTTTTT. Encoded protein: CASSQVTGRSSEKLFF.

This chain uses TRBV7-9 with TRBJ2-1; TRBD2 aligns across 15 bases. Germline CDR1 reads SEHNR; CDR2 reads FQNEAQ (reference sequence). The CDR3 length is 21 residues. Trimming took 5 bases from V and 2 from J; bases not matched to a gene: 16. The CDR3 DNA is TGTGCCAGCAGCCCGGAGCGGACTAGCGGGAGGGCCGCTTTCCCCTACAATGAGCAGTTCTTC. Amino acids: CASSPERTSGRAAFPYNEQFF.